These T cell receptor beta chains were read from a single sample in a study of OX40 agonist ivuxolimab in advanced cancers. Sequencing was performed with immunoSEQ multiplex PCR; in TCRdb, only in-frame clones are kept and a portion is missing. The profile covers about 72,000 clones, with 89% appearing a single time and more than 9.5% taken by the ten largest. The input for sequencing was CD4+ or CD8+ T cells sorted from blood, taken in a trial of the OX40 agonist ivuxolimab. The source of these receptors is an adult with an advanced solid tumor such as melanoma, head and neck, liver or kidney cancer. The CDR3 runs from the conserved cysteine through the conserved F or W. D genes are given only for firm matches. Rows may omit the clone size; those that give it use once, few, many or a size class.

d_call	v_call	j_call	clone_size	cdr3_aa	cdr3_nt
-	TRBV12-5	TRBJ2-2	-	CASGLVVGGTGELFF	TGTGCTAGTGGTTTGGTGGTGGGGGGCACCGGGGAGCTGTTTTTT
TRBD2	TRBV15	TRBJ2-1	-	CATSDSPGGAYNEQFF	TGTGCCACCAGCGACTCCCCCGGGGGGGCGTACAATGAGCAGTTCTTC
-	TRBV7-3	TRBJ1-1	-	CASSLLSNTEAFF	TGTGCCAGCAGCTTATTATCGAACACTGAAGCTTTCTTT
-	TRBV2	TRBJ2-1	once	CASSVGGVKQFF	TGTGCCAGCAGTGTAGGTGGGGTTAAGCAGTTCTTC
-	TRBV1	TRBJ2-2	-	CTKNYTGELFF	TGCACCAAGAACTACACCGGGGAGCTGTTTTTT
TRBD2	TRBV28	TRBJ2-7	once	CASSSPAGGPYEQYF	TGTGCCAGCAGTTCCCCGGCGGGAGGGCCCTACGAGCAGTACTTC
-	TRBV28	TRBJ2-7	-	CASSSLGSVSYEQYF	TGTGCCAGCAGTTCCTTGGGAAGCGTTAGCTACGAGCAGTACTTC
-	TRBV12-5	TRBJ1-2	-	CASGPSGYTF	TGTGCTAGTGGTCCTTCGGGCTACACCTTC
TRBD1	TRBV6-4	TRBJ1-5	-	CASRERQGRSNQPQHF	TGTGCCAGCAGGGAGAGACAGGGAAGGAGCAATCAGCCCCAGCATTTT
TRBD1	TRBV29-1	TRBJ2-7	once	CSVRQGGISYEQYF	TGCAGCGTCCGACAGGGGGGGATCTCCTACGAGCAGTACTTC
-	TRBV5-4	TRBJ1-2	-	CASSVRQDGYTF	TGTGCCAGCAGCGTTAGACAAGATGGCTACACCTTC
-	TRBV28	TRBJ1-4	once	CASSAPGGYSEKLFF	TGTGCCAGCAGCGCGCCGGGAGGGTATAGTGAAAAACTGTTTTTT
TRBD2	TRBV12-5	TRBJ2-1	-	CASGLGLVGNEQFF	TGTGCTAGTGGTTTAGGACTAGTCGGGAATGAGCAGTTCTTC
TRBD1	TRBV6-6	TRBJ2-2	-	CASNTGGLSGELFF	TGTGCCAGCAATACAGGGGGCTTGAGCGGGGAGCTGTTTTTT
-	TRBV2	TRBJ1-1	-	CASSLAGVRTEAFF	TGTGCCAGCAGTCTGGCAGGGGTGAGGACTGAAGCTTTCTTT
-	TRBV6-1	TRBJ1-2	-	CASSEVAGEYGYTF	TGTGCCAGCAGTGAAGTTGCAGGGGAGTATGGCTACACCTTC
TRBD1	TRBV19	TRBJ1-1	-	CASSHSDRGNTEAFF	TGTGCCAGTAGTCACTCGGACAGGGGGAACACTGAAGCTTTCTTT
-	TRBV19	TRBJ1-2	once	CASSMGGQDYGYTF	TGTGCCAGTAGTATGGGGGGCCAGGACTATGGCTACACCTTC
-	TRBV19	TRBJ2-5	-	CASSGRETQYF	TGTGCCAGTAGCGGTAGGGAGACCCAGTACTTC
TRBD2	TRBV5-1	TRBJ2-1	-	CASSFSGGASYNEQFF	TGCGCCAGCAGCTTTTCCGGGGGGGCCTCCTACAATGAGCAGTTCTTC
-	TRBV2	TRBJ2-7	-	CASSEFGRARSSEQYF	TGTGCCAGCAGTGAGTTCGGCAGGGCGAGATCTTCCGAGCAGTACTTC
-	TRBV18	TRBJ1-4	-	CASSLRTGAYEKLFF	TGTGCCAGCTCACTGAGGACGGGCGCCTATGAAAAACTGTTTTTT
TRBD1	TRBV5-1	TRBJ1-5	-	CASRSGTGGSQPQHF	TGCGCCAGCAGATCTGGGACAGGGGGAAGTCAGCCCCAGCATTTT
-	TRBV7-2	TRBJ2-1	-	CASSRLGPNNEQFF	TGTGCCAGCTCCCGACTAGGCCCAAACAATGAGCAGTTCTTC
-	TRBV27	TRBJ2-1	-	CASSLTAMAYNEQFF	TGTGCCAGCAGTTTGACAGCGATGGCCTACAATGAGCAGTTCTTC
TRBD1	TRBV4-1	TRBJ2-2	-	CASRRQGGTGELFF	TGCGCCAGTCGCCGACAGGGGGGGACCGGGGAGCTGTTTTTT
TRBD1	TRBV29-1	TRBJ2-3	-	CSFTGQGTDTQYF	TGCAGCTTCACCGGACAGGGGACAGATACGCAGTATTTT
-	TRBV14	TRBJ2-1	-	CASSRSDLSSYNEQFF	TGTGCCAGCAGCCGCTCTGACTTGAGCTCCTACAATGAGCAGTTCTTC
-	TRBV2	TRBJ2-1	-	CASSERRDEQFF	TGTGCCAGCAGTGAAAGGCGGGATGAGCAGTTCTTC
TRBD2	TRBV7-9	TRBJ2-7	once	CASSGSLAGGPSYEQYF	TGTGCCAGCAGCGGTTCCCTAGCGGGGGGGCCTTCCTACGAGCAGTACTTC
TRBD1	TRBV9	TRBJ2-3	few	CASSFGTGADTQYF	TGTGCCAGCAGCTTCGGGACAGGGGCAGATACGCAGTATTTT
-	TRBV28	TRBJ2-6	-	CASSPPDSGANVLTF	TGTGCCAGCAGTCCCCCTGACTCTGGGGCCAACGTCCTGACTTTC
TRBD1	TRBV15	TRBJ1-2	-	CATSREGTGHYGYTF	TGTGCCACCAGCAGAGAGGGGACAGGGCACTATGGCTACACCTTC
TRBD1	TRBV5-5	TRBJ2-1	-	CASSQQGTPNEQFF	TGTGCCAGCAGCCAACAGGGGACCCCCAATGAGCAGTTCTTC
-	TRBV10-3	TRBJ1-2	-	CAISGVFYGYTF	TGTGCCATCAGTGGGGTTTTCTATGGCTACACCTTC
-	TRBV6-5	TRBJ2-3	-	CASSYSFGTDTQYF	TGTGCCAGCAGTTACTCGTTCGGCACAGATACGCAGTATTTT
-	TRBV27	TRBJ2-7	-	CASSTSTGFSLFPYF	TGTGCCAGCAGTACCTCGACAGGTTTCTCTCTTTTTCCGTACTTC
TRBD1	TRBV7-9	TRBJ2-1	once	CASSRGQARLQATREQFF	TGTGCCAGCAGCCGCGGACAGGCCCGGCTCCAAGCCACAAGGGAGCAGTTCTTC
-	TRBV7-2	TRBJ2-5	-	CASSLGAGTQETQYF	TGTGCCAGCAGCTTAGGGGCAGGTACCCAAGAGACCCAGTACTTC
TRBD1	TRBV5-1	TRBJ1-1	-	CASSSTGGTEAFF	TGCGCCAGCAGCTCGACAGGGGGCACTGAAGCTTTCTTT
TRBD1	TRBV18	TRBJ2-1	-	CASSPSQGDGDEQFF	TGTGCCAGCTCACCAAGTCAGGGGGACGGGGATGAGCAGTTCTTC
TRBD2	TRBV19	TRBJ2-2	once	CASNIGSRTSGGQNTGELFF	TGTGCCAGTAATATAGGTTCCCGGACTAGCGGGGGCCAGAACACCGGGGAGCTGTTTTTT
-	TRBV18	TRBJ2-5	-	CASSRQLNQETQYF	TGTGCCAGCTCACGACAGCTGAACCAAGAGACCCAGTACTTC
-	TRBV7-2	TRBJ2-7	-	CASSLVYEQYF	TGTGCCAGCAGCTTAGTTTACGAGCAGTACTTC
-	TRBV2	TRBJ2-5	-	CASGLQGSSGETQYF	TGTGCCAGCGGATTACAGGGCAGCTCGGGAGAGACCCAGTACTTC
TRBD2	TRBV5-4	TRBJ2-7	-	CASRLAGGPNEQYF	TGTGCCAGCAGACTAGCGGGGGGGCCAAACGAGCAGTACTTC
-	TRBV6-6	TRBJ2-7	-	CASSRQRSSYEQYF	TGTGCCAGCAGCCGACAGCGCTCTTCTTACGAGCAGTACTTC
-	TRBV6-1	TRBJ1-5	-	CASVGDSNQPQHF	TGTGCCAGCGTAGGAGATAGCAATCAGCCCCAGCATTTT